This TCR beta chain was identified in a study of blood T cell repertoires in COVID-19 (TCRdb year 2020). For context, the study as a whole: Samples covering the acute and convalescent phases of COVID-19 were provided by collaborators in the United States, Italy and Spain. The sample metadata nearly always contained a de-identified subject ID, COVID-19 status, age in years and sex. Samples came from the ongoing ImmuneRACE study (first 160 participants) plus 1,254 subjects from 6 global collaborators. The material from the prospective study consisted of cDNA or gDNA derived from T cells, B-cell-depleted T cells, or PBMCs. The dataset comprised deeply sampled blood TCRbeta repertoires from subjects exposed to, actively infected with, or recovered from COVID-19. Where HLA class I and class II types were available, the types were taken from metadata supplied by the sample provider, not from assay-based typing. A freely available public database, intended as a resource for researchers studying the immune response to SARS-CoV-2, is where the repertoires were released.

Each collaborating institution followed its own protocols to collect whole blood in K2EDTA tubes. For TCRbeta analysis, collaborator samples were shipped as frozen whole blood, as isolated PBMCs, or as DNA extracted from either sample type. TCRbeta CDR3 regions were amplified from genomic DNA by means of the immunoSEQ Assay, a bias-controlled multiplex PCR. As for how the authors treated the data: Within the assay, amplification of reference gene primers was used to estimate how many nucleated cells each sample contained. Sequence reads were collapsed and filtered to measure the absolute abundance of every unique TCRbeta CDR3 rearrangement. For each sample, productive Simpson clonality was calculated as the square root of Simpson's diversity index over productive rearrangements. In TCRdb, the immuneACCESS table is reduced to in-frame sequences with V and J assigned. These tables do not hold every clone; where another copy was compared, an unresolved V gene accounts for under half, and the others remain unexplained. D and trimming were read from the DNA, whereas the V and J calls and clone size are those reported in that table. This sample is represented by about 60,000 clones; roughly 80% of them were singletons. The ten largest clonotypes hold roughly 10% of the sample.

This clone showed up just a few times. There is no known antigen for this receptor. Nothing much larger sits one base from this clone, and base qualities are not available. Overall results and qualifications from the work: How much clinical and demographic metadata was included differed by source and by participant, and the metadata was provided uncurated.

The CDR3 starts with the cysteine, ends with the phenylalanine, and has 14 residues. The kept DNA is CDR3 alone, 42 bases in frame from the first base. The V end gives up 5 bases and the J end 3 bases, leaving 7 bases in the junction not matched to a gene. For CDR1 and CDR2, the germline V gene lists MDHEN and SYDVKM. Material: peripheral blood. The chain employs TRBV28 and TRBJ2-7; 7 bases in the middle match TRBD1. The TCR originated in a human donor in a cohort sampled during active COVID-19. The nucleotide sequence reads TGTGCCAGCAGTCAGGGGGATACGGGCTACGAGCAGTACTTC. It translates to CASSQGDTGYEQYF.